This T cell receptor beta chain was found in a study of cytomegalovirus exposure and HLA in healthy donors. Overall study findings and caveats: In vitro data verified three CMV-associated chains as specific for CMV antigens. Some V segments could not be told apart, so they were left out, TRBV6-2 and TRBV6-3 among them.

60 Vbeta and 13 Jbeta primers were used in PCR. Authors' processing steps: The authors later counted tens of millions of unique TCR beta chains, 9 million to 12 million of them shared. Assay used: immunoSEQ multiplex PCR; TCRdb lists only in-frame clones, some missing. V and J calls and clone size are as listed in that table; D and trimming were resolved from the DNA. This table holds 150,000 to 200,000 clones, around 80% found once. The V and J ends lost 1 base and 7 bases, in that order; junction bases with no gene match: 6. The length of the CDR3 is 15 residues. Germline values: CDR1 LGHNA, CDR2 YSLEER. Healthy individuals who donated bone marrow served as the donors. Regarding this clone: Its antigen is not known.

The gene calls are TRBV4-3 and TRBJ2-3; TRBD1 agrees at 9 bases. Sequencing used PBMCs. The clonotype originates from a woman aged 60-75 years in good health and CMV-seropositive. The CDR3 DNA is TGCGCCAGCAGCCAAGGGACAGGGGTGGAAAATACGCAGTATTTT. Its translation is CASSQGTGVENTQYF.